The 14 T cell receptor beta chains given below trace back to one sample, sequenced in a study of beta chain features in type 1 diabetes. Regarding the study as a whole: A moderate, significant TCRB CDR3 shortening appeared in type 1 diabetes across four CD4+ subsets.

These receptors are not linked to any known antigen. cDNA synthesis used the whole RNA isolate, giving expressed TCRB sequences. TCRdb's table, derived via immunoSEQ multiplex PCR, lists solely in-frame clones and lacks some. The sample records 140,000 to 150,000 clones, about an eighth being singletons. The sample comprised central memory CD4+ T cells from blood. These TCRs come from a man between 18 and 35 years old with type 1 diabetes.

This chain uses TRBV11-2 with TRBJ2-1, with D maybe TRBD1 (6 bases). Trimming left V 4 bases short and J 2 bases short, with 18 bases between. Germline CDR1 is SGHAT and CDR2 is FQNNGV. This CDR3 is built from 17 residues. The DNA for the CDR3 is TGTGCCAGCAGCTCCGCCGCATACTCAGGGGCCTACAATGAGCAGTTCTTC. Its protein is CASSSAAYSGAYNEQFF. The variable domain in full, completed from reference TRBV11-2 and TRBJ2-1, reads EAGVAQSPRYKIIEKRQSVAFWCNPISGHATLYWYQQILGQGPKLLIQFQNNGVVDDSQLPKDRFSAERLKGVDSTLKIQPAKLEDSAVYLCASSSAAYSGAYNEQFFGPGTRLTVL.

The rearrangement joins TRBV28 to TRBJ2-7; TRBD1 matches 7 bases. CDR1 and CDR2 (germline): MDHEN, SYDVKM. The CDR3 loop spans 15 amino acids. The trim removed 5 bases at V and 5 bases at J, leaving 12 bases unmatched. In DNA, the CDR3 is TGTGCCAGCAGTGGTACAGGGGCCATAAAGCACGAGCAGTACTTC. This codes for CASSGTGAIKHEQYF.

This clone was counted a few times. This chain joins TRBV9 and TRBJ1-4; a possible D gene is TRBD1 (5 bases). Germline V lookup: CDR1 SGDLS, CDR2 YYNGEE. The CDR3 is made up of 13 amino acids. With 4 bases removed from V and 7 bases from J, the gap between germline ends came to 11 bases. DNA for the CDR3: TGTGCCAGCAGCCCTGGGGGAATTGAAAAACTGTTTTTT. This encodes CASSPGGIEKLFF.

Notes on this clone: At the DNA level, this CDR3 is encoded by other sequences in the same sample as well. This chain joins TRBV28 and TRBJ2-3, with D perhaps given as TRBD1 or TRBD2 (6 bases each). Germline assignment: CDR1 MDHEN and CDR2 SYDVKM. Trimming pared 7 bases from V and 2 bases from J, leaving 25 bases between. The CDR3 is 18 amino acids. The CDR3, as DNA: TGTGCCAGCACTTTGCCCGCCGTCGGGGGCGCGGTCACAGATACGCAGTATTTT. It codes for CASTLPAVGGAVTDTQYF.

The DNA of the CDR3 is TGCAGCGTTGTAAGGCTAGCGGGGGGGCTAAATGAGCAGTTCTTC. Amino acids: CSVVRLAGGLNEQFF. J is TRBJ2-1 and V is TRBV29-1; 12 nucleotides align to TRBD2. Unmatched junction bases numbered 8, after V lost 4 bases and J lost 7 bases. CDR1 SQVTM and CDR2 ANQGSEA come from the germline V gene. The CDR3 is 15 residues long.

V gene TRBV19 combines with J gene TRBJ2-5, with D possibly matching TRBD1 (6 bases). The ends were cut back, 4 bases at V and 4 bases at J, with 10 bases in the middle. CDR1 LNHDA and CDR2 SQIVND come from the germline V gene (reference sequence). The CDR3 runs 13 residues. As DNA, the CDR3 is TGTGCCAGTAGTACGGACAGATTAGAGACCCAGTACTTC. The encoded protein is CASSTDRLETQYF. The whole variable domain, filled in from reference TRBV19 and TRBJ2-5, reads DGGITQSPKYLFRKEGQNVTLSCEQNLNHDAMYWYRQDPGQGLRLIYYSQIVNDFQKGDIAEGYSVSREKKESFPLTVTSAQKNPTAFYLCASSTDRLETQYFGPGTRLLVL.

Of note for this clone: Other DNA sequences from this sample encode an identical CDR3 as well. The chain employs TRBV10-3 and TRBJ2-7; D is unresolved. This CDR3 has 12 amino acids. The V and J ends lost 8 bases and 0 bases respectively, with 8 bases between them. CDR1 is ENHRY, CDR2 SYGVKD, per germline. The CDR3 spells CAIGPSSYEQYF. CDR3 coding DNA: TGTGCCATCGGGCCGAGCTCCTACGAGCAGTACTTC.

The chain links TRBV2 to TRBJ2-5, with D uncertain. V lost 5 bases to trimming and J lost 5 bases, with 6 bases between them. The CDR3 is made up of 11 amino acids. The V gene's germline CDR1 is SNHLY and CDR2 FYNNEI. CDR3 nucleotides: TGTGCCAGCAGTTATGGGGAGACCCAGTACTTC. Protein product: CASSYGETQYF. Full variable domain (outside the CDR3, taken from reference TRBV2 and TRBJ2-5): EPEVTQTPSHQVTQMGQEVILRCVPISNHLYFYWYRQILGQKVEFLVSFYNNEISEKSEIFDDQFSVERPDGSNFTLKIRSTKLEDSAMYFCASSYGETQYFGPGTRLLVL.

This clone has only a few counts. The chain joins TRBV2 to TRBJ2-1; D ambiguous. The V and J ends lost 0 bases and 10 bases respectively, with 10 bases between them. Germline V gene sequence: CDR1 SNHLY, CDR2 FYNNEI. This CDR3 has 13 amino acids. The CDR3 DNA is TGTGCCAGCAGTGAAGCGGTGATAGGGGAGCAGTTCTTC. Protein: CASSEAVIGEQFF.

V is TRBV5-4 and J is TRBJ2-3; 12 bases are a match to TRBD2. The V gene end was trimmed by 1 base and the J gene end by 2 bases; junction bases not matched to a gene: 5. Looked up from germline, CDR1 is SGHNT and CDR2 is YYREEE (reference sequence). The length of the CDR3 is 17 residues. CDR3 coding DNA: TGTGCCAGCAGCTTGCGGCTAGCGGGGGGGCACACAGATACGCAGTATTTT. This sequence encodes CASSLRLAGGHTDTQYF. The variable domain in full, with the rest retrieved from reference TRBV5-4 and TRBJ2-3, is ETGVTQSPTHLIKTRGQQVTLRCSSQSGHNTVSWYQQALGQGPQFIFQYYREEENGRGNFPPRFSGLQFPNYSSELNVNALELDDSALYLCASSLRLAGGHTDTQYFGPGTRLTVL.

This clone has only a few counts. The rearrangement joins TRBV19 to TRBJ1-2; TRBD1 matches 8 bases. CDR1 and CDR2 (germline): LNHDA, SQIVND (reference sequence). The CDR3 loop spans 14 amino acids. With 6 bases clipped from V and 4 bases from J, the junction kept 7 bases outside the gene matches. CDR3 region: CASSTDRGVYGYTF. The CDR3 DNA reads TGTGCCAGTAGCACAGACAGGGGCGTCTATGGCTACACCTTC.

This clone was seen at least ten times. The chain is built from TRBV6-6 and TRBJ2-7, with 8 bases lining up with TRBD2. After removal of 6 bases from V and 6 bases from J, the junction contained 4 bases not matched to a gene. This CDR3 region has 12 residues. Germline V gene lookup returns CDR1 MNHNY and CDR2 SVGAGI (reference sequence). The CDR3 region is CASSLLAAEQYF. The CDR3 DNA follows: TGTGCCAGCAGCTTACTAGCGGCCGAGCAGTACTTC.

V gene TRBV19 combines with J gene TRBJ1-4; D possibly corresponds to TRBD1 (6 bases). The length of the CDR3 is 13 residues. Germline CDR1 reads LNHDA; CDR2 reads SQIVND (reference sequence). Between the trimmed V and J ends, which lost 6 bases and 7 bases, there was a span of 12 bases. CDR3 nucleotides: TGTGCCAGTAGCCAGGACAGCATTGAAAAACTGTTTTTT. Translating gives CASSQDSIEKLFF.

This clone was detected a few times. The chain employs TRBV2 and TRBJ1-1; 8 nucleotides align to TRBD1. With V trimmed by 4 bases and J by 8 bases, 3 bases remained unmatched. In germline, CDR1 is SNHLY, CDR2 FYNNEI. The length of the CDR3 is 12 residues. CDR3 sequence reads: CASSGGTGEAFF. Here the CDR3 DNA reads TGTGCCAGCAGTGGAGGGACAGGAGAAGCTTTCTTT.